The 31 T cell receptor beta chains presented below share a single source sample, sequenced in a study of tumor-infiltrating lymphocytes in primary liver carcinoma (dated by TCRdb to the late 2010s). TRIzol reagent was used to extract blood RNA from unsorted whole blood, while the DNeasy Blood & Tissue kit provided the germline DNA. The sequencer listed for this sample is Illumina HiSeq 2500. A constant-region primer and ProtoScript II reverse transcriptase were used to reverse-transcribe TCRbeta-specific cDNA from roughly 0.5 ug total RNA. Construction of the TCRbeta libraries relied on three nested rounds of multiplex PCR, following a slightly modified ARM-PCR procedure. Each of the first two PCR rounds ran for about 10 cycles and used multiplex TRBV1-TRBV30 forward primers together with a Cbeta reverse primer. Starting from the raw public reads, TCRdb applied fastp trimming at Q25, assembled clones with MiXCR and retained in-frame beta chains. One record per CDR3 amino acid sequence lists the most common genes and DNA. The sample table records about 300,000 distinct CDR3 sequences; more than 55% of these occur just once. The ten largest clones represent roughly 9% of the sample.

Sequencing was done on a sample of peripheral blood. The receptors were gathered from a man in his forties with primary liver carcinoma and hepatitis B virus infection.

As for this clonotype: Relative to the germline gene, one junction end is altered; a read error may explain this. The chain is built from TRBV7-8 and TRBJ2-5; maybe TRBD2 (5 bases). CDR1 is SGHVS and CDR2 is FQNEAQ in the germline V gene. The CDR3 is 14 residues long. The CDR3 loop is CASSFGLKEEAQYF. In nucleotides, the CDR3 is TGTGCCAGCAGCTTTGGACTCAAGGAAGAGGCCCAGTACTTC.

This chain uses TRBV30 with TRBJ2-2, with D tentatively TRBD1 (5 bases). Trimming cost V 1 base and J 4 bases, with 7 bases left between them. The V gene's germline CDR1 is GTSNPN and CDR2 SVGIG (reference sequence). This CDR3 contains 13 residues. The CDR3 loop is CAWSGQLTGELFF. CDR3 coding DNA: TGTGCCTGGAGTGGACAGCTCACCGGGGAGCTGTTTTTT.

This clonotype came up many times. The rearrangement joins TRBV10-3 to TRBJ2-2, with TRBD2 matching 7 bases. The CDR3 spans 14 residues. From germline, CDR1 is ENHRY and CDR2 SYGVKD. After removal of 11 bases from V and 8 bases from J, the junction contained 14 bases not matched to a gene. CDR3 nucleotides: TGTGCCTCAACCCCCGCCGCGGGAGTGGGGGAGCTGTTTTTT. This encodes CASTPAAGVGELFF.

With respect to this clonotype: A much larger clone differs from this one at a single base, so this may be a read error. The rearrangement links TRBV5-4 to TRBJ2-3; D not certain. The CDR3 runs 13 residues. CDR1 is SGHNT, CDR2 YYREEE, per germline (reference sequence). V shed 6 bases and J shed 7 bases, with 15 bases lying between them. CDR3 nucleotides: TGTGCCAGCAACCCCCCGAGTGTTAATACGCAGTATTTT. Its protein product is CASNPPSVNTQYF.

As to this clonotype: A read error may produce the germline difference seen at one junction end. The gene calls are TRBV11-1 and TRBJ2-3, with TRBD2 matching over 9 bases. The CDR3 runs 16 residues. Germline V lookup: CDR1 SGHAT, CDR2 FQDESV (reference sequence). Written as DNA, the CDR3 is TGTGTCAGCAACCCAGGTGCGGGAGGGGCCACAGATACGCAGTATTTT. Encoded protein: CVSNPGAGGATDTQYF.

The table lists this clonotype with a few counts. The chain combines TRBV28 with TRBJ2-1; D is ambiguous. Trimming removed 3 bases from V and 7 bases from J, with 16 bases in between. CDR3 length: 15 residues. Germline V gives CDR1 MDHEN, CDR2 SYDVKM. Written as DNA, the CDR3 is TGTGCCAGCAGTTTTCTGGAGAACCTGAGGAATGAGCAGTTCTTC. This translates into CASSFLENLRNEQFF.

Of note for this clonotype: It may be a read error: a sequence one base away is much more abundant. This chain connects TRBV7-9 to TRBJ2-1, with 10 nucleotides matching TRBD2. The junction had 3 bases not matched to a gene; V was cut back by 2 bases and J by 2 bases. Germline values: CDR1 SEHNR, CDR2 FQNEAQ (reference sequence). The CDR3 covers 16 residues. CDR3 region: CASSLTLAGAYNEQFF. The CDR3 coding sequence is TGTGCCAGCAGCTTAACCCTAGCGGGGGCCTACAATGAGCAGTTCTTC.

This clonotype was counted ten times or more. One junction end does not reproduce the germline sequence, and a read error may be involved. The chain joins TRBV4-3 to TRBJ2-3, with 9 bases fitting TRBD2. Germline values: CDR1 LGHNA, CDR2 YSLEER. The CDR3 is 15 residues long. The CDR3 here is CASSQTSGSTDTQYF. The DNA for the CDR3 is TGTGCCAGCAGCCAAACTAGCGGGAGCACAGATACGCAGTATTTT.

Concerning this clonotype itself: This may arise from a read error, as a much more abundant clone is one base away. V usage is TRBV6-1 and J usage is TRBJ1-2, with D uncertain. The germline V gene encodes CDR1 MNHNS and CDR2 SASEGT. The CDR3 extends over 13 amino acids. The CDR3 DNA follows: TGTGCCGGACTGGACGGCGAAGGAGGTGGCTACGCCTTC. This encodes CAGLDGEGGGYAF.

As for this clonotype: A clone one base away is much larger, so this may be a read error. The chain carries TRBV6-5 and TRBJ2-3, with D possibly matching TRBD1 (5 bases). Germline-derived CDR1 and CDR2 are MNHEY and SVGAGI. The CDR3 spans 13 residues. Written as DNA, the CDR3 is TGTGGCAGCAGTAACCGACAGTCAGATACGCAGTATTTT. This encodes CGSSNRQSDTQYF.

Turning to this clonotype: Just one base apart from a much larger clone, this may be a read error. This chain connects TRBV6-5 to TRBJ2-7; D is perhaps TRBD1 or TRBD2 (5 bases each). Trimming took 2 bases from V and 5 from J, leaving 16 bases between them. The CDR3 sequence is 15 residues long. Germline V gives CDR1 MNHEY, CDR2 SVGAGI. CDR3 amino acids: CASSYPRVRRDEQYF. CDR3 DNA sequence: TGTGCCAGCAGTTACCCCAGGGTACGGCGGGACGAGCAGTACTTC.

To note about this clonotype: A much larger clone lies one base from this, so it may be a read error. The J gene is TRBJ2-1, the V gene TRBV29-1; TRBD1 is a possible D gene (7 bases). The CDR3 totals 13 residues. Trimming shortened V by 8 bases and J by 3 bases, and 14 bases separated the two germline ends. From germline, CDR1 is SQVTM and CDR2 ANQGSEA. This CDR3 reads CSLDREVYNEQFF. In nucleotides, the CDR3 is TGCAGCCTCGACAGGGAGGTCTACAATGAGCAGTTCTTC.

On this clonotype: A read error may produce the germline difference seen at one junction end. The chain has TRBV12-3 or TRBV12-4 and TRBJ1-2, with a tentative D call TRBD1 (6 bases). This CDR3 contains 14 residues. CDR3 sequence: CTSRRAGGAGDYTF. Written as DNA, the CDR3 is TGTACCAGTAGAAGGGCGGGGGGCGCAGGGGACTACACCTTC.

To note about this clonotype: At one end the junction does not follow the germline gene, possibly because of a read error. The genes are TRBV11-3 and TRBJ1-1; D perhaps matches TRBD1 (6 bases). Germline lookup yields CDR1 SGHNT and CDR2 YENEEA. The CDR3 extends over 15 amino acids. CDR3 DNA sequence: TGTACCAGCACCTTAGAACAGGGTCTAGGAACTGAAGCTTTCTTT. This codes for CTSTLEQGLGTEAFF.

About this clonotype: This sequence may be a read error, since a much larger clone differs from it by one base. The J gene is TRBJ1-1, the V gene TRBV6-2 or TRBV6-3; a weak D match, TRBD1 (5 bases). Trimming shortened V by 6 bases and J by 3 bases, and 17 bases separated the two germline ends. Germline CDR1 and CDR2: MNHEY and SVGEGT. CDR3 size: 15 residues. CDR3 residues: CASRHPTDRYTEAFF. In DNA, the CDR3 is TGTGCCAGCAGACACCCGACAGATAGGTACACTGAAGCTTTCTTT.

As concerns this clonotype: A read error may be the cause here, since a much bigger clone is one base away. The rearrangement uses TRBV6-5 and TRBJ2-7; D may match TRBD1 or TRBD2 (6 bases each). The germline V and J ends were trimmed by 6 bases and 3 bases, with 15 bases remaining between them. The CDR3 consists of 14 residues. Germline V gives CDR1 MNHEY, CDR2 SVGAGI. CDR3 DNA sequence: TGTGCCAGCAGGCGGAGGGACACCATCTACGAGCAGTACTTC. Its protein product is CASRRRDTIYEQYF.

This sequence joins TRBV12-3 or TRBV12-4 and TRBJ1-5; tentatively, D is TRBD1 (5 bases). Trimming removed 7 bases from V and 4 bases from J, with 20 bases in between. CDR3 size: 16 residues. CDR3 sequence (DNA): TGTGCCAGCAACGGACCCGGGTCAGGGCGAAATCAGCCCCAGCATTTT. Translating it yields CASNGPGSGRNQPQHF.

The CDR3 bases are TGTGCCAGCAGCTTAGCGGCAGAGAGTTCCTACGAGCAGTACTTC. Protein: CASSLAAESSYEQYF. The chain recombines TRBV11-2 with TRBJ2-7; D not resolved. Trimming shortened V by 1 base and J by 1 base, and 11 bases separated the two germline ends. Germline CDR1 and CDR2: SGHAT and FQNNGV. The CDR3 extends over 15 amino acids.

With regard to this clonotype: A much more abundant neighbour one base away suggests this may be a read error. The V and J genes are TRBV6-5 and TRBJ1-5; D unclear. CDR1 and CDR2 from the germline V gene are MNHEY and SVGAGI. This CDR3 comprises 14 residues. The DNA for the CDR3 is TGTGCCGGCAGTTTGGGATATAGCAATCAGCCCCAGCATTTT. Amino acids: CAGSLGYSNQPQHF.

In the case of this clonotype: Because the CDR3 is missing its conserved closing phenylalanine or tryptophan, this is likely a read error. CDR3 bases: TGTGCCAGCAGCTACCTACAGCGTGAAGCTTTCTCT. Translation gives CASSYLQREAFS. V is TRBV5-5 and J is TRBJ1-1; D remains unclear. The CDR3 covers 12 residues. Trimming took 3 bases from V and 7 from J, leaving 10 bases between them. Germline V gene sequence: CDR1 SGHKS, CDR2 YYEKEE (reference sequence).

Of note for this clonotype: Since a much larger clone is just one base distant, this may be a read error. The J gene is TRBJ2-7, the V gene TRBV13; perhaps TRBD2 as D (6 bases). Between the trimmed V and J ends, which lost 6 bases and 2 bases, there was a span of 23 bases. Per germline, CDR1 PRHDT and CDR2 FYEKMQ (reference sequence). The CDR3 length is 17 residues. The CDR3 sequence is CASRSACAAGRAYEQYF. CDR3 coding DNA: TGTGCCAGCAGGTCTGCTTGCGCGGCGGGACGGGCCTACGAGCAGTACTTC.

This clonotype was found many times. CDR3 loop: CASSSDAGLSYEQYF. The CDR3 nucleotides are TGTGCCAGCAGCTCGGACGCGGGATTATCCTACGAGCAGTACTTC. This rearrangement joins TRBV5-5 to TRBJ2-7, with a possible D match to TRBD2 (6 bases). Germline V gives CDR1 SGHKS, CDR2 YYEKEE (reference sequence). The V end was cut by 3 bases, the J end by 1 base, with 14 bases between. This CDR3 region has 15 residues. The full variable domain, rest sourced from reference TRBV5-5 and TRBJ2-7, is DAGVTQSPTHLIKTRGQQVTLRCSPISGHKSVSWYQQVLGQGPQFIFQYYEKEERGRGNFPDRFSARQFPNYSSELNVNALLLGDSALYLCASSSDAGLSYEQYFGPGTRLTVT.

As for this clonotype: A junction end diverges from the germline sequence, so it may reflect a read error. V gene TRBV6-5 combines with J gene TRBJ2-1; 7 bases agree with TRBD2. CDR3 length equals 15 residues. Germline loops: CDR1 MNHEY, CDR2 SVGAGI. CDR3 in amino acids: CASSFRSGVTNKQFF. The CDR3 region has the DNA TGTGCCAGCAGTTTCAGAAGCGGGGTCACCAATAAGCAGTTCTTC.

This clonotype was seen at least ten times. The CDR3 region has the DNA TGTGCCAGCAGCCAAGTAAGGGGGCAGTACGAGCAGTACTTC. Protein sequence: CASSQVRGQYEQYF. The chain couples TRBV4-2 to TRBJ2-7; TRBD1 agrees at 7 bases. Germline V lookup: CDR1 LGHNA, CDR2 YNFKEQ. The CDR3 sequence is 14 residues long. Losses at the gene ends were 1 base for V and 4 bases for J; bases not matched to a gene: 4.

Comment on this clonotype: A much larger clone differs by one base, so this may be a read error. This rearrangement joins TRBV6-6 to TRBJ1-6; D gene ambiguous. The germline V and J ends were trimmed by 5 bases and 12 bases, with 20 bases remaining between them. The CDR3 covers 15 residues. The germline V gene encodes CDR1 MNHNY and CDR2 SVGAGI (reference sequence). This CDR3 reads CASSKLGPSDLPLHF. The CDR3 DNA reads TGTGCCAGCAGTAAACTTGGACCATCCGATTTACCCCTCCACTTT.

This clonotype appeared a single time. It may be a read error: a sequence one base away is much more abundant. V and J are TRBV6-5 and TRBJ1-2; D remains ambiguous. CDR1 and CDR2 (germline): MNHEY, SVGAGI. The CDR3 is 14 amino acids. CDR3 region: CANSPLLGAYGYTF. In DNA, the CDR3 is TGTGCCAACAGTCCCTTACTGGGTGCTTATGGCTACACCTTC.

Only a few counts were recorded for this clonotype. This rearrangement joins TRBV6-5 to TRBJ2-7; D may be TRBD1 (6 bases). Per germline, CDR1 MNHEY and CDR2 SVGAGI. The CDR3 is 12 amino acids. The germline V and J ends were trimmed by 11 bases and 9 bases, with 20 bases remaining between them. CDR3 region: CAVRRGGKGQYF. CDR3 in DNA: TGTGCCGTACGGAGAGGGGGTAAGGGGCAGTACTTC.

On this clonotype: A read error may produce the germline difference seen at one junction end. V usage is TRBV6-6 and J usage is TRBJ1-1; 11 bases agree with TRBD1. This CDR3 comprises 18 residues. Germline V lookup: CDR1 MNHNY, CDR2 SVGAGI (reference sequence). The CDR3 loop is CASSSLGTGGTMNTEAFF. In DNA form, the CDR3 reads TGCGCCAGCAGTTCCCTCGGGACAGGGGGAACCATGAACACTGAAGCTTTCTTT.

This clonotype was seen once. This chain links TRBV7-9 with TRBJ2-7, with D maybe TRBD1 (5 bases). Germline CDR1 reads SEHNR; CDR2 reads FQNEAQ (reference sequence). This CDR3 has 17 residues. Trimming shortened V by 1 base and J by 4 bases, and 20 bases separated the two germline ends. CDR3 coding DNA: TGTGCCAGCAGCTTAGTTCCGGGTTTGGGCAGGACATACGAGCAGTACTTC. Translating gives CASSLVPGLGRTYEQYF. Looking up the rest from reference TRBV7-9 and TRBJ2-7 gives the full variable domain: DTGVSQNPRHKITKRGQNVTFRCDPISEHNRLYWYRQTLGQGPEFLTYFQNEAQLEKSRLLSDRFSAERPKGSFSTLEIQRTEQGDSAMYLCASSLVPGLGRTYEQYFGPGTRLTVT.

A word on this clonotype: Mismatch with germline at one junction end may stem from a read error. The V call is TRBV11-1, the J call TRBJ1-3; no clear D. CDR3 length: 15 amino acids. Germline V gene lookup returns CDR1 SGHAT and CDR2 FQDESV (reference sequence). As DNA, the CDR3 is TGTGCCAGCAGCCCGAACGGGAGCTCTGGGAACACCATATATTTT. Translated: CASSPNGSSGNTIYF.

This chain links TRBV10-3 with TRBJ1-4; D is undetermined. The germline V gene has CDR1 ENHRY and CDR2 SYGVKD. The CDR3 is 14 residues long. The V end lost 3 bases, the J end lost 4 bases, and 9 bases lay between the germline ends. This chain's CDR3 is CAISDGSRNEKLFF. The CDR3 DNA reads TGTGCCATCAGTGATGGAAGCCGTAATGAAAAACTGTTTTTT.